The 21 T cell receptor beta chains presented below share a single source sample, sequenced in a study of early T cells in non-severe SARS-CoV-2 infection. TCRdb re-analysed the 5' RACE reads in MiXCR, keeping a single row per CDR3 protein. The sample yields tens of thousands of distinct CDR3 sequences, 13% seen once. Sequencing was done on a sample of whole blood. These receptors all come from an adult who was a healthcare worker with PCR-confirmed SARS-CoV-2 infection or an uninfected control (not recorded which).

For this clonotype: A much larger clonotype is one base distant, so this may be a read error. The V and J genes are TRBV30 and TRBJ1-1, with TRBD1 matching over 7 bases. From germline, CDR1 is GTSNPN and CDR2 SVGIG (reference sequence). The CDR3 extends over 13 amino acids. Trimming removed 1 base from V and 4 bases from J; junction bases left unmatched: 3. The CDR3 DNA sequence: TGTGCCTGGAGTGATGAGGGGGCCACTGAAGCTTTCTTT. Translated, it gives CAWSDEGATEAFF.

As concerns this clonotype: Mismatch with germline at one junction end may stem from a read error. This chain links TRBV7-9 with TRBJ2-3, with 7 bases matching TRBD1. The CDR3 extends over 14 amino acids. Germline CDR1 reads SEHNR; CDR2 reads FQNEAQ (reference sequence). CDR3 in DNA: TGTGCCAGCGGGCCGGGACAGAGCACGGATACGCAGTATTTT. This codes for CASGPGQSTDTQYF.

V gene TRBV7-9 combines with J gene TRBJ1-3; unclear D gene. Germline CDR1 SEHNR, CDR2 FQNEAQ (reference sequence). The CDR3 runs to 14 residues. Trimming pared 8 bases from V and 0 bases from J, leaving 11 bases between. CDR3 bases: TGTGCCAGCGCCCAGCCCGGCTCTGGAAACACCATATATTTT. Translating gives CASAQPGSGNTIYF.

In this sample, this clonotype turned up many times. The chain employs TRBV10-3 and TRBJ2-5; a weak D match, TRBD2 (7 bases). V lost 0 bases and J 3 bases, leaving 17 bases between the germline ends. In germline, CDR1 is ENHRY, CDR2 SYGVKD. CDR3 length: 17 amino acids. CDR3 sequence reads: CAISESAGARDKETQYF. The DNA for the CDR3 is TGTGCCATCAGTGAGTCGGCGGGGGCGCGGGACAAAGAGACCCAGTACTTC.

The chain couples TRBV27 to TRBJ2-3, with D possibly being TRBD2 (6 bases). CDR1 and CDR2 (germline): MNHEY, SMNVEV (reference sequence). Trimming removed 3 bases from V and 4 bases from J, with 11 bases in between. This CDR3 is 14 amino acids long. The DNA of the CDR3 is TGTGCCAGCAGTTTCGGCGGGGTGGCAGATACGCAGTATTTT. Its protein product is CASSFGGVADTQYF.

This clonotype was counted at least ten times. The V and J genes are TRBV7-9 and TRBJ2-1; D gene ambiguous. The V end lost 1 base, the J end lost 6 bases, and 4 bases lay between the germline ends. The CDR3 spans 12 residues. Germline CDR1 is SEHNR and CDR2 is FQNEAQ (reference sequence). The CDR3 sequence is CASSLGVNEQFF. The CDR3, as DNA: TGTGCCAGCAGCTTAGGGGTCAATGAGCAGTTCTTC.

This clonotype was picked up many times. The chain has TRBV2 and TRBJ2-3; 8 nucleotides match TRBD2. The CDR3 loop spans 14 amino acids. Germline-derived CDR1 and CDR2 are SNHLY and FYNNEI. The V and J ends lost 0 bases and 14 bases, in that order; junction bases with no gene match: 10. CDR3 DNA: TGTGCCAGCAGTGAAGCGGATCCGGGACTAGGGGGGTATTTT. It encodes CASSEADPGLGGYF.

Only a few counts were recorded for this clonotype. The chain recombines TRBV11-3 with TRBJ2-2; a possible D gene is TRBD1 (5 bases). The CDR3 runs to 13 residues. Trimming removed 5 bases at V and 8 bases at J, with 12 bases between. The germline gives CDR1 SGHNT, CDR2 YENEEA. The CDR3 coding sequence is TGTGCCAGCAGCCCAGGGCTTTTGGGGGAGCTGTTTTTT. Translating it yields CASSPGLLGELFF.

This clonotype was detected many times. This chain links TRBV18 with TRBJ1-2, with a weak D call TRBD1 (5 bases). The length of the CDR3 is 15 residues. The V gene's germline CDR1 is KGHSH and CDR2 LQKENI. V was trimmed by 0 bases and J by 3 bases, leaving 11 bases between them. The CDR3, as DNA: TGTGCCAGCTCACCACCGGAGGGGCGCTACTATGGCTACACCTTC. Translated: CASSPPEGRYYGYTF. Looking up the rest from reference TRBV18 and TRBJ1-2 gives the full variable domain: NAGVMQNPRHLVRRRGQEARLRCSPMKGHSHVYWYRQLPEEGLKFMVYLQKENIIDESGMPKERFSAEFPKEGPSILRIQQVVRGDSAAYFCASSPPEGRYYGYTFGSGTRLTVV.

The chain has TRBV6-6 and TRBJ2-5; maybe TRBD2 (5 bases). Germline values: CDR1 MNHNY, CDR2 SVGAGI (reference sequence). Trimming took 7 bases from V and 3 from J, leaving 12 bases between them. This CDR3 has 13 residues. The CDR3 is CASIRRGEETQYF. The CDR3 DNA reads TGTGCCAGCATCAGACGGGGTGAAGAGACCCAGTACTTC.

This clonotype was seen repeatedly, ten times or more. V gene TRBV7-2 combines with J gene TRBJ1-1, with a tentative D call TRBD1 (6 bases). The CDR3 loop spans 12 amino acids. Germline CDR1 SGHTA, CDR2 FQGNSA. Trimming pared 7 bases from V and 4 bases from J, leaving 10 bases between. CDR3: CASTAGATEAFF. CDR3 DNA sequence: TGTGCCAGCACCGCGGGGGCCACTGAAGCTTTCTTT. Complete variable domain (other parts from reference TRBV7-2 and TRBJ1-1): GAGVSQSPSNKVTEKGKDVELRCDPISGHTALYWYRQSLGQGLEFLIYFQGNSAPDKSGLPSDRFSAERTGGSVSTLTIQRTQQEDSAVYLCASTAGATEAFFGQGTRLTVV.

This clonotype was detected only a few times. The V gene is TRBV6-5, the J gene TRBJ1-2; 8 bases align to TRBD1. V dropped 5 bases and J dropped 2; count of bases not matched to a gene: 7. The CDR3 runs to 15 residues. The germline gives CDR1 MNHEY, CDR2 SVGAGI. The CDR3 is CASSQRGQANYGYTF. The CDR3 DNA is TGTGCCAGCAGTCAGCGGGGACAGGCCAACTATGGCTACACCTTC.

The V gene is TRBV7-2, the J gene TRBJ2-5, with 9 bases matching TRBD2. Germline CDR1 SGHTA, CDR2 FQGNSA. CDR3 size: 15 residues. The V gene end was trimmed by 3 bases and the J gene end by 9 bases; junction bases not matched to a gene: 11. CDR3 amino acids: CASSFSVSGGMAQYF. In DNA, the CDR3 is TGTGCCAGCAGCTTCTCCGTGAGCGGGGGGATGGCCCAGTACTTC. The whole variable domain, filled in from reference TRBV7-2 and TRBJ2-5, reads GAGVSQSPSNKVTEKGKDVELRCDPISGHTALYWYRQSLGQGLEFLIYFQGNSAPDKSGLPSDRFSAERTGGSVSTLTIQRTQQEDSAVYLCASSFSVSGGMAQYFGPGTRLLVL.

This clonotype was observed many times. The V and J genes are TRBV20-1 and TRBJ1-2, with 11 positions matching TRBD1. The V and J ends lost 6 bases and 4 bases, in that order; junction bases with no gene match: 4. CDR1 and CDR2 (germline): DFQATT, SNEGSKA (reference sequence). The CDR3 is 13 residues long. In DNA form, the CDR3 reads TGCAGTGCCGGGACAGGGGGTTCCTATGGCTACACCTTC. Residues: CSAGTGGSYGYTF.

There are a few counts of this clonotype. This chain connects TRBV29-1 to TRBJ2-1; D is undetermined. Germline V lookup: CDR1 SQVTM, CDR2 ANQGSEA. The CDR3 covers 12 residues. V shed 3 bases and J shed 6 bases, with 9 bases lying between them. CDR3 sequence reads: CSVEIYLNEQFF. CDR3 sequence (DNA): TGCAGCGTTGAGATATATCTCAATGAGCAGTTCTTC.

This clonotype was counted at least ten times. The chain combines TRBV4-3 with TRBJ1-2, with 9 bases that match TRBD1. Per the germline V gene, CDR1 is LGHNA and CDR2 is YSLEER. CDR3 length equals 13 residues. The J segment lost 8 bases and the V segment lost 3 bases, leaving 4 bases of the junction unmatched. CDR3 loop: CASSQDRGEGYTF. The CDR3 region has the DNA TGCGCCAGCAGCCAGGACAGGGGAGAAGGCTACACCTTC.

The chain uses TRBV21-1 and TRBJ2-2; the D call TRBD1 from the table was never checked on the DNA. TRBV21-1 is an annotated pseudogene. The CDR3 is 14 amino acids. The CDR3 DNA follows: TGTGCCAGCAGCCGGGACAGGGGTTATGGGGAGCTGTTTTTT. It yields the protein CASSRDRGYGELFF.

This clonotype was counted a few times. This chain links TRBV5-4 with TRBJ2-7; TRBD1 aligns across 7 bases. The CDR3 runs 15 residues. CDR1 SGHNT and CDR2 YYREEE come from the germline V gene (reference sequence). The J segment lost 0 bases and the V segment lost 4 bases, leaving 7 bases of the junction unmatched. The CDR3 DNA sequence: TGTGCCAGCAGCCCCCGACAGGGTCCCTCCTACGAGCAGTACTTC. Residues: CASSPRQGPSYEQYF.

At least ten counts were recorded for this clonotype. DNA for the CDR3: TGTGCCAGCAGTTCCAGGACTGAAGCTTTCTTT. Amino acids: CASSSRTEAFF. The chain couples TRBV27 to TRBJ1-1; D is undetermined. Trimming removed 4 bases from V and 5 bases from J, with 5 bases in between. The CDR3 length is 11 residues. Germline CDR1 is MNHEY and CDR2 is SMNVEV (reference sequence).

This clonotype was seen many times. V is TRBV5-5 and J is TRBJ2-6, with D possibly TRBD1 on 6 matching bases. With 4 bases removed from V and 2 bases from J, the gap between germline ends came to 7 bases. The CDR3 is 14 amino acids. Germline CDR1 SGHKS, CDR2 YYEKEE (reference sequence). The CDR3 loop is CASSHRAGANVLTF. As DNA, the CDR3 is TGTGCCAGCAGCCACAGGGCTGGGGCCAACGTCCTGACTTTC.

This clonotype was seen ten or more times. This sequence joins TRBV4-1 and TRBJ2-7, with D possibly TRBD1 on 5 matching bases. This CDR3 region has 17 residues. Per the germline V gene, CDR1 is MGHRA and CDR2 is YSYEKL. Trimming cost V 3 bases and J 0 bases, with 18 bases left between them. Written as DNA, the CDR3 is TGCGCCAGCAGCCACAGAACGGTGGGGCAGAGCTCCTACGAGCAGTACTTC. This gives the protein CASSHRTVGQSSYEQYF.